This record looks at one T cell receptor (beta chain) sequence and its context. The record originates from a study of T cell responses to AZD1222 COVID-19 vaccine. Here immunoSEQ multiplex PCR was the method, and the copy in TCRdb shows in-frame clones only, minus some. The data show approximately 100,000 clones, just over 90% seen once. This CDR3 region has 13 residues. With 10 bases removed from V and 5 bases from J, the gap between germline ends came to 17 bases. V usage is TRBV23-1 and J usage is TRBJ1-2, with D perhaps matching TRBD1 (6 bases). TRBV23-1 is known as an ORF, though its function is uncertain. The sequenced sample was peripheral blood, obtained on day 0 of AZD1222 vaccination. The sequence came from an adult in good health. The CDR3 reads CAIYVGGPYGYTF. The CDR3 DNA reads TGCGCCATCTACGTGGGGGGCCCTTATGGCTACACCTTC.